These 26 T cell receptor beta chains were sequenced from one sample in a study of tumor-infiltrating lymphocytes in primary liver carcinoma. RNA and DNA were co-extracted from about 20-30 mg of unsorted bulk tissue. Priming with a constant-region primer yielded TCR beta cDNA from roughly 0.45 ug total RNA. Libraries of TCR beta came from three nested multiplex PCR rounds with slightly modified ARM-PCR. PCR rounds one and two used TRBV1-TRBV30 forward primers with a C-beta reverse primer for around 11 cycles each. TCRdb ran MiXCR on the multiplex PCR reads and lists one entry per CDR3 protein. Among around 120,000 distinct CDR3 sequences listed, approximately 71% were seen once. Material for sequencing was tumor-adjacent normal liver tissue. The source is a woman aged 55-69 years with primary liver carcinoma and hepatitis B virus infection.

Points on this clonotype: One end of the junction does not line up with germline, which may come from a read error. V and J are TRBV29-1 and TRBJ2-3, with TRBD2 matching over 8 bases. The CDR3 runs to 14 residues. Looked up from germline, CDR1 is SQVTM and CDR2 is ANQGSEA. CDR3 in amino acids: CNVAGGPLTDTQYF. In DNA, the CDR3 is TGCAACGTTGCGGGGGGACCCCTCACAGATACGCAGTACTTT.

At least ten counts were recorded for this clonotype. The CDR3 loop is CASSLHSTNEKLFF. The DNA of the CDR3 is TGTGCCAGCAGCCTTCACTCAACTAATGAAAAACTGTTTTTT. V usage is TRBV7-8 and J usage is TRBJ1-4; D call uncertain. This CDR3 has 14 residues. V lost 5 bases to trimming and J lost 0 bases, with 7 bases between them. CDR1 and CDR2 from the germline V gene are SGHVS and FQNEAQ. Supplemented by reference TRBV7-8 and TRBJ1-4, the full variable domain reads GAGVSQSPRYKVAKRGQDVALRCDPISGHVSLFWYQQALGQGPEFLTYFQNEAQLDKSGLPSDRFFAERPEGSVSTLKIQRTQQEDSAVYLCASSLHSTNEKLFFGSGTQLSVL.

Concerning this clonotype itself: Since no conserved phenylalanine or tryptophan closes the CDR3, a read error is the likely cause. The CDR3, as DNA: TGTGCCATCAGTGAAGGTCCCAGGGTAAGCTACGAGCAGTACCTC. As protein: CAISEGPRVSYEQYL. This chain uses TRBV6-1 with TRBJ2-7, with a tentative D call TRBD1 (5 bases). The CDR3 is 15 residues long. Per the germline V gene, CDR1 is MNHNS and CDR2 is SASEGT.

This clonotype turned up a few times. Being one base from a much bigger clone, this may be a read error. The chain recombines TRBV5-8 with TRBJ2-1; 9 bases are a match to TRBD1. CDR1 and CDR2 from the germline V gene are SGHTS and YDEGEE. CDR3 length equals 15 residues. The CDR3 loop is CAISLGQGAYNEQFF. CDR3 sequence (DNA): TGTGCCATCAGCTTGGGACAGGGTGCCTACAATGAGCAGTTCTTC.

The chain uses TRBV4-2 and TRBJ2-1; D is unclear. The DNA end lines up better with TRBJ2-6; the J call may be wrong. This CDR3 has 16 residues. Germline assignment: CDR1 LGHNA and CDR2 YNFKEQ. CDR3 amino acids: CASSQHGGTGANVLTF. The CDR3 nucleotides read TGTGCCAGCAGCCAACATGGTGGAACTGGGGCCAACGTCCTGACTTTC.

A word on this clonotype: It may be a read error: a sequence one base away is much more abundant. The CDR3 sequence: CSVLQGPTDTQYF. DNA for the CDR3: TGCAGCGTTCTACAGGGCCCCACAGATACGCAGTATTTT. The chain employs TRBV29-1 and TRBJ2-3; maybe TRBD1 (6 bases). CDR1 and CDR2 (germline): SQVTM, ANQGSEA. Trimming took off 5 bases at V and 2 bases at J, with 11 bases between the two ends. The CDR3 spans 13 residues.

The V and J genes are TRBV19 and TRBJ2-7; TRBD1 is a possible D gene (5 bases). Trimming stripped 7 bases from V and 6 bases from J, with 10 bases between. CDR1 LNHDA and CDR2 SQIVND come from the germline V gene (reference sequence). This CDR3 contains 11 residues. The chain's CDR3 is CASTDSCEQYF. The DNA for the CDR3 is TGTGCCAGTACCGACAGCTGCGAGCAGTACTTC.

Comment on this clonotype: The junction differs from germline at one of its ends, possibly a read error. The chain combines TRBV5-1 with TRBJ1-1; weak D call: TRBD1 (5 bases). This CDR3 has 16 amino acids. Germline CDR1 and CDR2: SGHRS and YFSETQ. Here the CDR3 DNA reads TGCGCCAACAGCTCGAGGGGCCAAGGCCAGAACACTGAAGCTTTCTTT. The encoded protein is CANSSRGQGQNTEAFF.

This clonotype was found once. Because it lacks the conserved phenylalanine or tryptophan at the end, this CDR3 is likely a read error. The limits of the CDR3 on the DNA are not certain, so only TCRdb's listed CDR3 is given. V gene TRBV11-2 combines with J gene TRBJ2-7; the tabulated D call, TRBD1, remains unverified against the DNA. A total of 11 residues make up the CDR3, ends included. Germline CDR1 and CDR2: SGHAT and FQNNGV. The CDR3 is CASSSASPLKC.

The CDR3: CATSREGGLAGGEQFF. CDR3 bases: TGTGCCACCAGCAGAGAAGGGGGACTAGCGGGAGGTGAGCAGTTCTTC. The genes are TRBV15 and TRBJ2-1, with 15 bases lining up with TRBD2. The V gene's germline CDR1 is LNHNV and CDR2 YYDKDF (reference sequence). CDR3 size: 16 residues. The ends lost 0 bases at V and 9 bases at J; junction bases unmatched: 3.

As to this clonotype: The CDR3 does not close with the conserved phenylalanine or tryptophan, likely indicating a read error. The J gene is TRBJ2-1, the V gene TRBV29-1; TRBD1 is a possible D gene (6 bases). CDR3 size: 13 residues. V lost 4 bases and J 5 bases, leaving 12 bases between the germline ends. Per the germline V gene, CDR1 is SQVTM and CDR2 is ANQGSEA. The CDR3 nucleotides read TGCAGCGTTGTTAAGACAGGCCACAATGAGCAGTTCCTC. Residues: CSVVKTGHNEQFL.

A word on this clonotype: A much larger clonotype is one base distant, so this may be a read error. The chain recombines TRBV5-1 with TRBJ1-1; D is unresolved. This CDR3 is 14 amino acids long. The V end lost 7 bases, the J end lost 0 bases, and 13 bases lay between the germline ends. In germline, CDR1 is SGHRS, CDR2 YFSETQ. CDR3 region: CASGSQHMNTEAFF. The CDR3 DNA reads TGCGCCAGCGGCTCACAACATATGAACACTGAAGCTTTCTTT.

This clonotype occurred a few times. J is TRBJ1-5 and V is TRBV6-1; 7 bases fit TRBD1. The CDR3 covers 15 residues. Germline CDR1 MNHNS, CDR2 SASEGT. Trimming took 5 bases from V and 2 from J; bases not matched to a gene: 6. This CDR3 is CASSIRQGGNQPQHF. The CDR3 DNA is TGTGCCAGCAGTATCCGACAGGGCGGCAATCAGCCCCAGCATTTT.

On this clonotype itself: Its ends do not fully match the called genes, so a read error is possible. The rearrangement uses TRBV11-2 and TRBJ2-5; 14 bases align to TRBD2. In germline, CDR1 is SGHAT, CDR2 FQNNGV. The CDR3 length is 20 residues. The CDR3 is CASSKRGGGGLAGDREAQYF. The DNA of the CDR3 is TGTGCCAGCAGCAAACGGGGGGGTGGGGGACTAGCGGGAGATCGGGAGGCCCAATACTTC.

The chain recombines TRBV29-1 with TRBJ2-4, with 10 bases fitting TRBD2. Unmatched junction bases numbered 9, after V lost 8 bases and J lost 5 bases. Germline assignment: CDR1 SQVTM and CDR2 ANQGSEA. This CDR3 region has 14 residues. CDR3 in DNA: TGCAGCATGGCGGGACTAGCGAGCCAAAACATTCAGTACTTC. It translates to CSMAGLASQNIQYF.

Comment on this clonotype: A read error may account for a junction end that differs from germline. This chain links TRBV11-2 with TRBJ2-3; a weak D match, TRBD1 (7 bases). This CDR3 contains 17 residues. In germline, CDR1 is SGHAT, CDR2 FQNNGV. CDR3 bases: TGTGCCGGCAGCCCCCCCGGGCGAATATGCGGGACAGATACGCGGTATTTT. Residues: CAGSPPGRICGTDTRYF. The variable domain in full, with the rest retrieved from reference TRBV11-2 and TRBJ2-3, is EAGVAQSPRYKIIEKRQSVAFWCNPISGHATLYWYQQILGQGPKLLIQFQNNGVVDDSQLPKDRFSAERLKGVDSTLKIQPAKLEDSAVYLCAGSPPGRICGTDTRYFGPGTRLTVL.

For this clonotype: A junction end diverges from the germline sequence, so it may reflect a read error. The chain is built from TRBV6-5 and TRBJ2-7, with 13 bases lining up with TRBD2. Germline CDR1 reads MNHEY; CDR2 reads SVGAGI. The CDR3 is 16 amino acids. DNA for the CDR3: TGTGCCAGCAGTTTCGGGACTAGCGGGATGTTAGACGAGCAATACTTC. Its protein product is CASSFGTSGMLDEQYF.

The table lists this clonotype with a few counts. The chain carries TRBV5-1 and TRBJ2-1; 10 bases align to TRBD2. CDR3 length: 18 residues. Germline CDR1 is SGHRS and CDR2 is YFSETQ. The ends lost 3 bases at V and 6 bases at J; junction bases unmatched: 15. This CDR3 reads CASSSGPGLAGGPNEQFF. The CDR3 nucleotides read TGCGCCAGCAGCTCGGGTCCCGGGTTAGCGGGAGGCCCCAATGAGCAGTTCTTC.

As regards this clonotype: The germline gene is not matched at one end of the junction; a read error may be the cause. The chain couples TRBV11-1 to TRBJ2-6; 8 nucleotides agree with TRBD1. Germline CDR1 SGHAT, CDR2 FQDESV (reference sequence). The CDR3 length is 17 residues. For the CDR3, the DNA is TGTGCCAACAGCGCCAGGACAGGGACTCCTGGGGCCAACCTCATGACTTTC. Protein: CANSARTGTPGANLMTF. Using reference TRBV11-1 and TRBJ2-6 for the parts outside the CDR3, the full variable domain is EAEVAQSPRYKITEKSQAVAFWCDPISGHATLYWYRQILGQGPELLVQFQDESVVDDSQLPKDRFSAERLKGVDSTLKIQPAELGDSAMYLCANSARTGTPGANLMTFGAGSRLTVL.

The V call is TRBV29-1, the J call TRBJ2-7, with D possibly TRBD2 on 5 matching bases. Trimming removed 4 bases at V and 3 bases at J, with 22 bases between. Germline values: CDR1 SQVTM, CDR2 ANQGSEA. The CDR3 has 16 residues. The CDR3 DNA follows: TGCAGCGTTGTTCGGATTAGTGGGAGACCTTACTACGAGCAGTACTTC. Its translation is CSVVRISGRPYYEQYF.

This clonotype was seen just once. A read error may account for a junction end that differs from germline. V and J are TRBV6-1 and TRBJ2-1; 16 nucleotides match TRBD2. This CDR3 contains 16 residues. In germline, CDR1 is MNHNS, CDR2 SASEGT. The CDR3: CANISGLAGGKGEQFF. CDR3 in DNA: TGTGCCAACATATCGGGACTAGCGGGAGGGAAAGGTGAGCAATTCTTC.

Concerning this clonotype itself: A junction boundary mismatches the germline segment, possibly from a read error. The chain combines TRBV14 with TRBJ2-3; 7 nucleotides line up with TRBD2. CDR1 and CDR2 from the germline V gene are SGHDN and FVKESK. CDR3 length equals 11 residues. DNA of the CDR3: TGTGCCAGCACCCAAATTTGCGGGAGAGGTTTT. Encoded protein: CASTQICGRGF.

About this clonotype itself: At one boundary the junction diverges from the germline segment, which might be a read error. This chain links TRBV11-2 with TRBJ2-7, with 11 bases aligning to TRBD1. This CDR3 contains 15 residues. Germline CDR1 is SGHAT and CDR2 is FQNNGV. The CDR3 loop reads CASSHAGQGAPEQYF. CDR3 sequence (DNA): TGTGCCAGCAGCCACGCCGGACAGGGGGCACCAGAGCAATACTTC. Full variable domain (rest looked up from reference TRBV11-2 and TRBJ2-7): EAGVAQSPRYKIIEKRQSVAFWCNPISGHATLYWYQQILGQGPKLLIQFQNNGVVDDSQLPKDRFSAERLKGVDSTLKIQPAKLEDSAVYLCASSHAGQGAPEQYFGPGTRLTVT.

On this clonotype itself: Germline and junction disagree at one end, which may indicate a read error. The chain links TRBV29-1 to TRBJ2-2, with D tentatively TRBD2 (5 bases). This CDR3 is built from 14 residues. Germline CDR1 reads SQVTM; CDR2 reads ANQGSEA. Here the CDR3 reads CSVGTGMGSGEPFF. The CDR3 coding sequence is TGCAGCGTTGGCACGGGAATGGGATCCGGGGAGCCGTTTTTT.

CDR3 protein: CVIRPTSGISYEQYF. The DNA for the CDR3 is TGTGTCATCCGACCGACTAGCGGGATCTCCTACGAGCAGTACTTC. This chain links TRBV7-8 with TRBJ2-7; 11 bases fit TRBD2. Germline V gene data show CDR1 as SGHVS and CDR2 as FQNEAQ. The CDR3 consists of 15 residues. The variable domain in full, completed from reference TRBV7-8 and TRBJ2-7, reads GAGVSQSPRYKVAKRGQDVALRCDPISGHVSLFWYQQALGQGPEFLTYFQNEAQLDKSGLPSDRFFAERPEGSVSTLKIQRTQQEDSAVYLCVIRPTSGISYEQYFGPGTRLTVT.

A remark on this clonotype: At one boundary the junction diverges from the germline segment, which might be a read error. V and J are TRBV4-1 and TRBJ2-1; 7 bases agree with TRBD1. The CDR3 length is 15 residues. CDR1 and CDR2 (germline): MGHRA, YSYEKL. The CDR3 DNA sequence: TGCGCCAGTAGCCGTGGACAGGTCCAATACAATGAGCACTTCTTC. Translated, it gives CASSRGQVQYNEHFF.